Included here is one TCR beta chain sequence, with context. These data come from a study of blood T cell repertoires in COVID-19. About the research overall: T cells, B-cell-depleted T cells, or PBMCs supplied cDNA or gDNA.

TCRdb keeps only in-frame clones here, not all; method: immunoSEQ multiplex PCR. Of a few hundred thousand clones in the sample, approximately 92% are singletons; the top ten hold less than 1.2%. Two negative PCRs, clearance, or symptom resolution had been documented for recovered Cohort 3 donors. V lost 4 bases to trimming and J lost 10 bases, with 21 bases between them. The CDR3 sequence is 16 residues long. The germline CDR1 and CDR2 sequences are SGHRS and YFSETQ. Sequences were obtained from PBMCs or T cells enriched from blood (not recorded which). The receptor was isolated from a young man who had recovered from COVID-19. The rearrangement joins TRBV5-1 to TRBJ1-6, with a weak D call TRBD1 (5 bases). The CDR3 region has the DNA TGCGCCAGCAGCCCCCTTCGGCAGGCAAGGGGATCACCCCTCCACTTT. Translating gives CASSPLRQARGSPLHF.